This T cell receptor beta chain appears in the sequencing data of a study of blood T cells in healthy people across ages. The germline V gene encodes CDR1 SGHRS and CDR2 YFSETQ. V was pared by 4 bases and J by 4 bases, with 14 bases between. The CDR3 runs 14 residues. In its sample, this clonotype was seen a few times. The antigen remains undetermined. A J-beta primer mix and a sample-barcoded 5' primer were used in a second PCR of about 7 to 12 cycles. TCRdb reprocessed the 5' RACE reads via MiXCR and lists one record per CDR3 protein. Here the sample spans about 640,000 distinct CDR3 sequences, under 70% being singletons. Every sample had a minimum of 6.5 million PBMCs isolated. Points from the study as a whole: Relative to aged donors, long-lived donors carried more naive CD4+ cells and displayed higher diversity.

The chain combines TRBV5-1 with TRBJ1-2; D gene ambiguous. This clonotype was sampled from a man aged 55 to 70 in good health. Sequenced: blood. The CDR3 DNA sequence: TGCGCCAGCAGCCCCGGCGGCGGCGTCTATGGCTACACCTTC. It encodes CASSPGGGVYGYTF.